Shown below are 15 T cell receptor beta chains from a single sample sequenced in a study of blood T cell repertoires in COVID-19. This table comes from immunoSEQ multiplex PCR, and its TCRdb copy is limited to in-frame clones, with some not included. The sample holds 150,000 to 200,000 clones, approximately 80% seen once. Sequencing input: peripheral blood. Receptors originate from an older woman with acute or convalescent COVID-19.

This sequence joins TRBV29-1 and TRBJ1-2; a weak D match, TRBD1 (6 bases). CDR3 size: 12 residues. V was clipped by 4 bases and J by 4 bases, with 10 bases between them. Germline CDR1 and CDR2: SQVTM and ANQGSEA. The CDR3, as DNA: TGCAGCGTTGCGGACAGCCTCTATGGCTACACCTTC. Its translation: CSVADSLYGYTF. The full variable domain, its missing parts supplied by reference TRBV29-1 and TRBJ1-2, is SAVISQKPSRDICQRGTSLTIQCQVDSQVTMMFWYRQQPGQSLTLIATANQGSEATYESGFVIDKFPISRPNLTFSTLTVSNMSPEDSSIYLCSVADSLYGYTFGSGTRLTVV.

Only a few counts were recorded for this clone. The chain couples TRBV5-1 to TRBJ1-6, with D tentatively TRBD1 (6 bases). Trimming removed 4 bases at V and 8 bases at J, with 22 bases between. Germline V gene data show CDR1 as SGHRS and CDR2 as YFSETQ. This CDR3 comprises 17 residues. CDR3 DNA: TGCGCCAGCAGCCCTAGGGAGGGCAGGGGCTCATATTCACCCCTCCACTTT. Protein: CASSPREGRGSYSPLHF.

The chain carries TRBV5-1 and TRBJ2-3; 11 bases match TRBD2. J was trimmed by 1 base and V by 4 bases; bases with no gene match: 11. CDR3 size: 18 residues. Germline CDR1 reads SGHRS; CDR2 reads YFSETQ. CDR3 DNA sequence: TGCGCCAGCAGCCCTGGGGCTAGCGGGGGGACCCGCACAGATACGCAGTATTTT. It yields the protein CASSPGASGGTRTDTQYF.

This chain connects TRBV5-1 to TRBJ1-2, with D perhaps TRBD1 (6 bases). Trimming shortened V by 0 bases and J by 5 bases, and 14 bases separated the two germline ends. Germline loops: CDR1 SGHRS, CDR2 YFSETQ. This CDR3 region has 15 residues. The CDR3 here is CASSLGQGIGYGYTF. Written as DNA, the CDR3 is TGCGCCAGCAGCTTGGGCCAGGGGATCGGTTATGGCTACACCTTC. The full variable domain, its missing parts supplied by reference TRBV5-1 and TRBJ1-2, is KAGVTQTPRYLIKTRGQQVTLSCSPISGHRSVSWYQQTPGQGLQFLFEYFSETQRNKGNFPGRFSGRQFSNSRSEMNVSTLELGDSALYLCASSLGQGIGYGYTFGSGTRLTVV.

The chain employs TRBV5-1 and TRBJ2-7; TRBD1 aligns across 7 bases. The CDR3 is made up of 16 amino acids. The V gene end was trimmed by 4 bases and the J gene end by 3 bases; junction bases not matched to a gene: 13. Germline CDR1 is SGHRS and CDR2 is YFSETQ. The CDR3 region has the DNA TGCGCCAGCAGCCGAACTTTTTCCTCAGGGGGCTACGAGCAGTACTTC. Protein: CASSRTFSSGGYEQYF.

The V and J genes are TRBV5-5 and TRBJ1-5, with 7 positions matching TRBD1. The CDR3 is made up of 17 amino acids. V shed 4 bases, J shed 2 bases, and the junction held 12 bases outside the gene matches. CDR1 and CDR2 (germline): SGHKS, YYEKEE (reference sequence). The CDR3 is CASSLTGSGARNQPQHF. CDR3 bases: TGTGCCAGCAGCCTGACAGGGTCGGGGGCTCGCAATCAGCCCCAGCATTTT.

V and J are TRBV4-1 and TRBJ2-5; TRBD1 matches at 10 bases. Germline assignment: CDR1 MGHRA and CDR2 YSYEKL. This CDR3 has 15 residues. J was trimmed by 5 bases and V by 1 base; bases with no gene match: 4. The CDR3 DNA is TGCGCCAGCAGCCAAGGACAGGGGGCCTGGGAGACCCAGTACTTC. Translated: CASSQGQGAWETQYF.

This clone was counted only a few times. V usage is TRBV7-6 and J usage is TRBJ1-1; 10 nucleotides align to TRBD1. With V trimmed by 3 bases and J by 0 bases, 1 base remained unmatched. The V gene's germline CDR1 is SGHVS and CDR2 FNYEAQ. The length of the CDR3 is 15 residues. The CDR3 spells CASSLGTGVNTEAFF. CDR3 in DNA: TGTGCCAGCAGCTTGGGGACAGGGGTGAACACTGAAGCTTTCTTT.

This sequence joins TRBV6-2 or TRBV6-3 and TRBJ2-7; 10 bases match TRBD2. The CDR3 consists of 16 residues. Germline-derived CDR1 and CDR2 are MNHEY and SVGEGT. V shed 5 bases, J shed 3 bases, and the junction held 10 bases outside the gene matches. Here the CDR3 DNA reads TGTGCCAGCAGTCCATACGGGATAGCGGGGGGCTACGAGCAGTACTTC. This gives the protein CASSPYGIAGGYEQYF.

The chain links TRBV3-1 (or the pseudogene TRBV3-2) to TRBJ2-3, with 10 bases fitting TRBD1. Germline V gene sequence: CDR1 LGHDT, CDR2 YNNKEL (reference sequence). The CDR3 is 16 amino acids. Losses at the gene ends were 4 bases for V and 4 bases for J; bases not matched to a gene: 8. This CDR3 reads CASSRTGTGVADTQYF. The CDR3 bases are TGTGCCAGCAGCCGAACCGGGACAGGGGTTGCAGATACGCAGTATTTT.

The chain is built from TRBV7-2 and TRBJ2-1, with TRBD2 as a possible D gene (5 bases). Trimming pared 4 bases from V and 11 bases from J, leaving 15 bases between. The CDR3 contains 13 residues. Germline CDR1 SGHTA, CDR2 FQGNSA. CDR3 coding DNA: TGTGCCAGCAGCTCAATCGCGGGTCTCAAGCAGTTCTTC. Protein: CASSSIAGLKQFF.

This clone has just one count. V usage is TRBV24-1 and J usage is TRBJ1-5; TRBD1 matches at 8 bases. V lost 3 bases to trimming and J lost 6 bases; unmatched junction nucleotides: 9. CDR3 size: 16 residues. CDR1 is KGHDR, CDR2 SFDVKD, per germline. CDR3 coding DNA: TGTGCCACCAGTGATCCCCGCCAGGGGGCAGGTCAGCCCCAGCATTTT. Translated, it gives CATSDPRQGAGQPQHF.

V gene TRBV5-4 combines with J gene TRBJ1-6; 7 positions agree with TRBD1. The CDR3 has 15 amino acids. CDR1 and CDR2 from the germline V gene are SGHNT and YYREEE (reference sequence). The trim removed 3 bases at V and 8 bases at J, leaving 8 bases unmatched. The CDR3 here is CASSSRQGNDSPLHF. CDR3 DNA: TGTGCCAGCAGCTCCAGACAGGGCAACGATTCACCCCTCCACTTT.

The chain uses TRBV27 and TRBJ1-6; TRBD1 matches 7 bases. Germline lookup yields CDR1 MNHEY and CDR2 SMNVEV (reference sequence). The CDR3 covers 16 residues. The J segment lost 7 bases and the V segment lost 4 bases, leaving 10 bases of the junction unmatched. For the CDR3, the DNA is TGTGCCAGCAGTTCCCATGAGGGGGCGCGAAATTCACCCCTCCACTTT. This encodes CASSSHEGARNSPLHF.

V is TRBV5-1 and J is TRBJ2-7, with 9 bases aligning to TRBD2. This CDR3 spans 19 amino acids. V lost 5 bases to trimming and J lost 4 bases; unmatched junction nucleotides: 22. The germline CDR1 and CDR2 sequences are SGHRS and YFSETQ. CDR3 residues: CASSWDAGASGDTLYEQYF. The CDR3 DNA reads TGCGCCAGCAGTTGGGACGCCGGGGCTAGCGGGGATACTTTATACGAGCAGTACTTC.